Detailed here is one T cell receptor beta chain. The data are from a study of T cells in Graves' hyperthyroidism and ophthalmopathy. Exclusion of patients followed from uncontrolled infection, other autoimmune disease, pregnancy or lactation. RNA transcripts were the template for amplifying TCR beta CDR3 regions. HTBI primers drove first-round RT-PCR of the TCR CDR3. From the multiplex PCR reads, TCRdb called clonotypes with MiXCR, one entry per CDR3 protein. The sample holds hundreds of thousands of distinct CDR3 sequences, roughly a sixth seen once. The V gene lost 2 bases and the J gene lost 1 base, with 13 bases spanning the gap. The CDR3 runs 15 residues. Germline CDR1 DFQATT, CDR2 SNEGSKA (reference sequence).

The chain is built from TRBV20-1 and TRBJ2-3; possibly TRBD1 for D (6 bases). This sequence was found in a woman aged 18-30 years with Graves' ophthalmopathy. The sequencing input was blood. The CDR3 DNA reads TGCAGTGCTAGAACAGGGTTGGGGGGCACAGATACGCAGTATTTT. It is translated as CSARTGLGGTDTQYF.